This TCR beta chain was identified during a study of blood T cell repertoires in COVID-19. Study-wide context: Acute and convalescent COVID-19 samples came from the United States, Italy and Spain.

V lost 1 base, J lost 6 bases, and 10 bases lay in between. Germline values: CDR1 MGHRA, CDR2 YSYEKL. The CDR3 sequence is 14 residues long. Per the original data handling: Amplified reference gene primers provided the basis for estimating nucleated cell counts. Profiled with immunoSEQ multiplex PCR; TCRdb holds only in-frame clones, not every one. V and J calls and clone size are given by that table; D and trimming were obtained from the DNA. The profile shows fewer than 350,000 clones, about nine tenths of them singletons. Membership in each cohort depended on participant-reported clinical history. The chain couples TRBV4-1 to TRBJ2-1, with D maybe TRBD2 (6 bases). Sequences were obtained from PBMCs or T cells enriched from blood (not recorded which). The origin of this receptor is a woman aged 40 to 49 with acute COVID-19. The CDR3 bases are TGCGCCAGCAGCCAAGTCGGAGGGATCAATGAGCAGTTCTTC. Translating it yields CASSQVGGINEQFF.